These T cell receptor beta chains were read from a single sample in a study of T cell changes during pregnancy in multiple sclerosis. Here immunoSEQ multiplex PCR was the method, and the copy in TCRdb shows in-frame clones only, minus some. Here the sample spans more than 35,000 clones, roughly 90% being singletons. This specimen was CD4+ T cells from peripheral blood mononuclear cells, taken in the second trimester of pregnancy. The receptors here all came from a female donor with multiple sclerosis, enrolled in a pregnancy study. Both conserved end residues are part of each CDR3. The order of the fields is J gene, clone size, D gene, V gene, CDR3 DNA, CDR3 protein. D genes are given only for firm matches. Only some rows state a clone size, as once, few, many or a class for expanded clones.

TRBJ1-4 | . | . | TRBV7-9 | TGTGCCAGCAGGCCTGGACGGGGGGCAACTAATGAAAAACTGTTTTTT | CASRPGRGATNEKLFF
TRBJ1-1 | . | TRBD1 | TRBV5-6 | TGTGCCAGCAGCTGGGGACAGACCATCACTGAAGCTTTCTTT | CASSWGQTITEAFF
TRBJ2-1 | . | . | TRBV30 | TGTGCCTGGAACCAGGGGCAAAGTAGCAATGAGCAGTTCTTC | CAWNQGQSSNEQFF
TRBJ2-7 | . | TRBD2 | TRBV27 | TGTGCCAGCAGTCAAACGGGAGGGGATTTTTACGAGCAGTACTTC | CASSQTGGDFYEQYF
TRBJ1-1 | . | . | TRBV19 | TGTGCCAGTACAAAGGCCGGACAGAACTCTATGAACACTGAAGCTTTCTTT | CASTKAGQNSMNTEAFF
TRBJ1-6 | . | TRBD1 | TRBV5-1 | TGCGCCAGCAGCAACGGGACAGTCTATAATTCACCCCTCCACTTT | CASSNGTVYNSPLHF
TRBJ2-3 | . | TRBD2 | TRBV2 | TGTGCCAGCAGTAAGGGGGGGCTAGCGGGAGTGGCGGATACGCAGTATTTT | CASSKGGLAGVADTQYF
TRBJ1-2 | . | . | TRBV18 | TGTGCCAGCTCAGCAGGGGACGGCTATGGCTACACCTTC | CASSAGDGYGYTF
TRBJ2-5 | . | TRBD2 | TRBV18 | TGTGCCAGCTCACCTCCCGGACTAGCGGGGGGGCTGGAGACCCAGTACTTC | CASSPPGLAGGLETQYF
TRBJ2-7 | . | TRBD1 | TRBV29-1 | TGCAGCGTTGATACAGGGGGTCGGGACGAGCAGTACTTC | CSVDTGGRDEQYF
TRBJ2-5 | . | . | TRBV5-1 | TGCGCCAGCAGCGCATACGGGGAGACCCAGTACTTC | CASSAYGETQYF
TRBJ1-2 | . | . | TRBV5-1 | TGCGCCAGCACGATGGACAGCCACCTCAACTATGGCTACACCTTC | CASTMDSHLNYGYTF
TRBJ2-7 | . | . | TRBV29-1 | TGCAGCGTTGGATCGGGTGACCTCGACGAGCAGTACTTC | CSVGSGDLDEQYF
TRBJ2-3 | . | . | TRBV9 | TGTGCCAGCAGCGTAGGAGGCGGGTATAGCACAGATACGCAGTATTTT | CASSVGGGYSTDTQYF
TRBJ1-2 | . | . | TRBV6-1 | TGTGCCAGCAGTGATTATCGGTGGAGGGAAAATGGCTACACCTTC | CASSDYRWRENGYTF
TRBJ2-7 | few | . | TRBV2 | TGTGCCAGCAGTGAAGCTCGGGATTACTACGAGCAGTACTTC | CASSEARDYYEQYF
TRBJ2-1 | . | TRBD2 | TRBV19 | TGTGCCAGTAGTAGGACTAGCGGAAACTACAATGAGCAGTTCTTC | CASSRTSGNYNEQFF
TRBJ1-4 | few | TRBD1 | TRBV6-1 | TGTGCCAGCACACCCTCAGGGGGTTGGCACGAAAAACTGTTTTTT | CASTPSGGWHEKLFF
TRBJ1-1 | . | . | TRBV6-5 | TGTGCCAGCAGTTTAAGGGGGAACACTGAAGCTTTCTTT | CASSLRGNTEAFF
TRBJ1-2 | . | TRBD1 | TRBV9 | TGTGCCAGCAGCGACAGGGTAGACAGGGGGACAGGGGGCGGAAATGGCTACACCTTC | CASSDRVDRGTGGGNGYTF
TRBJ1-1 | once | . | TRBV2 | TGTGCCAGCAGCCTCGAGGTGACTGAAGCTTTCTTT | CASSLEVTEAFF
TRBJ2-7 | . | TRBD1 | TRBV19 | TGTGCCAGTAGTACAGACAGGGGCTACGAGCAGTACTTC | CASSTDRGYEQYF
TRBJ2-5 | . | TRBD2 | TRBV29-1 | TGCAGCGTTCGACTGGCGGGGGGGTACCCACAAGAGACCCAGTACTTC | CSVRLAGGYPQETQYF
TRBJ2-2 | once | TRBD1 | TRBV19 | TGTGCCAGTAGTCTACAGGGGGCAGGCACCGGGGAGCTGTTTTTT | CASSLQGAGTGELFF
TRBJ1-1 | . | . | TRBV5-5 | TGTGCCAGCAGCTTGACAGCCACGAACACTGAAGCTTTCTTT | CASSLTATNTEAFF
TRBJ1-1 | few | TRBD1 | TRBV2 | TGTGCCAGCGCCGGGACAGAACACACTGAAGCTTTCTTT | CASAGTEHTEAFF
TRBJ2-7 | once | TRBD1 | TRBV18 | TGTGCCAGCTCACCCCCGGGAAGGGGGCTGGGGGAGCAGTACTTC | CASSPPGRGLGEQYF
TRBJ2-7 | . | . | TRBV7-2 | TGTGCCAGCAGTGCCCGAACACAGGGAGTCAACTACGAGCAGTACTTC | CASSARTQGVNYEQYF
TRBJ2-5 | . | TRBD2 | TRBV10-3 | TGTGCCACTGATCCGGGACTAGACGTTAGTGAGACCCAGTACTTC | CATDPGLDVSETQYF
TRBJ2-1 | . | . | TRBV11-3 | TGTGCCAGCAGCTTAGATCAAGGCGGGACCGGCTCCTACAATGAGCAGTTCTTC | CASSLDQGGTGSYNEQFF
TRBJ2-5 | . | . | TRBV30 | TGTGCCTGGAGTGTACTTTCGGGTGGGGGGGAGACCCAGTACTTC | CAWSVLSGGGETQYF
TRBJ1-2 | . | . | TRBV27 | TGTGCCAGCAGCAAACGGCCAGGGGACTATGGCTACACCTTC | CASSKRPGDYGYTF
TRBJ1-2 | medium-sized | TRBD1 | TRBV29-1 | TGCAGCGTCCCCTTAAGGGGGCAGGATGGCTACACCTTC | CSVPLRGQDGYTF
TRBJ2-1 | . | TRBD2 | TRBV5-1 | TGCGCCAGCAGGACCCCTGGGGCTAGCGGTTACAATGAGCAGTTCTTC | CASRTPGASGYNEQFF
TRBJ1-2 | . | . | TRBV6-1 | TGTGCCAGCAGTGAAGTGGTAGGGGTTCATGGCTACACCTTC | CASSEVVGVHGYTF
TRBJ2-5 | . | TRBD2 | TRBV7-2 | TGTGCCTCGGGGGGTGAGACCCAGTACTTC | CASGGETQYF
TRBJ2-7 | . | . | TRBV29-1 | TGCAGCGTTGGGACAGACTACGAGCAGTACTTC | CSVGTDYEQYF
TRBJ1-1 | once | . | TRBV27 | TGTGCCAGCAGCCACTCCGTAAATTGGAGGACTGAAGCTTTCTTT | CASSHSVNWRTEAFF
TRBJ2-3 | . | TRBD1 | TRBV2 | TGTGCCAGCAGCCCGACAGGGGGCCACACAGATACGCAGTATTTT | CASSPTGGHTDTQYF
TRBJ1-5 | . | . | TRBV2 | TGTGCCAGCAGTGGACTTGAAGGCAATCAGCCCCAGCATTTT | CASSGLEGNQPQHF
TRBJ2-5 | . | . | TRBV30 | TGTGCCTGGAGTGGACAGGAAGGTCAAGAGACCCAGTACTTC | CAWSGQEGQETQYF
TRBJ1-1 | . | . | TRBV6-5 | TGTGCCAGCAGTTACTCGGCGGCACACACTGAAGCTTTCTTT | CASSYSAAHTEAFF